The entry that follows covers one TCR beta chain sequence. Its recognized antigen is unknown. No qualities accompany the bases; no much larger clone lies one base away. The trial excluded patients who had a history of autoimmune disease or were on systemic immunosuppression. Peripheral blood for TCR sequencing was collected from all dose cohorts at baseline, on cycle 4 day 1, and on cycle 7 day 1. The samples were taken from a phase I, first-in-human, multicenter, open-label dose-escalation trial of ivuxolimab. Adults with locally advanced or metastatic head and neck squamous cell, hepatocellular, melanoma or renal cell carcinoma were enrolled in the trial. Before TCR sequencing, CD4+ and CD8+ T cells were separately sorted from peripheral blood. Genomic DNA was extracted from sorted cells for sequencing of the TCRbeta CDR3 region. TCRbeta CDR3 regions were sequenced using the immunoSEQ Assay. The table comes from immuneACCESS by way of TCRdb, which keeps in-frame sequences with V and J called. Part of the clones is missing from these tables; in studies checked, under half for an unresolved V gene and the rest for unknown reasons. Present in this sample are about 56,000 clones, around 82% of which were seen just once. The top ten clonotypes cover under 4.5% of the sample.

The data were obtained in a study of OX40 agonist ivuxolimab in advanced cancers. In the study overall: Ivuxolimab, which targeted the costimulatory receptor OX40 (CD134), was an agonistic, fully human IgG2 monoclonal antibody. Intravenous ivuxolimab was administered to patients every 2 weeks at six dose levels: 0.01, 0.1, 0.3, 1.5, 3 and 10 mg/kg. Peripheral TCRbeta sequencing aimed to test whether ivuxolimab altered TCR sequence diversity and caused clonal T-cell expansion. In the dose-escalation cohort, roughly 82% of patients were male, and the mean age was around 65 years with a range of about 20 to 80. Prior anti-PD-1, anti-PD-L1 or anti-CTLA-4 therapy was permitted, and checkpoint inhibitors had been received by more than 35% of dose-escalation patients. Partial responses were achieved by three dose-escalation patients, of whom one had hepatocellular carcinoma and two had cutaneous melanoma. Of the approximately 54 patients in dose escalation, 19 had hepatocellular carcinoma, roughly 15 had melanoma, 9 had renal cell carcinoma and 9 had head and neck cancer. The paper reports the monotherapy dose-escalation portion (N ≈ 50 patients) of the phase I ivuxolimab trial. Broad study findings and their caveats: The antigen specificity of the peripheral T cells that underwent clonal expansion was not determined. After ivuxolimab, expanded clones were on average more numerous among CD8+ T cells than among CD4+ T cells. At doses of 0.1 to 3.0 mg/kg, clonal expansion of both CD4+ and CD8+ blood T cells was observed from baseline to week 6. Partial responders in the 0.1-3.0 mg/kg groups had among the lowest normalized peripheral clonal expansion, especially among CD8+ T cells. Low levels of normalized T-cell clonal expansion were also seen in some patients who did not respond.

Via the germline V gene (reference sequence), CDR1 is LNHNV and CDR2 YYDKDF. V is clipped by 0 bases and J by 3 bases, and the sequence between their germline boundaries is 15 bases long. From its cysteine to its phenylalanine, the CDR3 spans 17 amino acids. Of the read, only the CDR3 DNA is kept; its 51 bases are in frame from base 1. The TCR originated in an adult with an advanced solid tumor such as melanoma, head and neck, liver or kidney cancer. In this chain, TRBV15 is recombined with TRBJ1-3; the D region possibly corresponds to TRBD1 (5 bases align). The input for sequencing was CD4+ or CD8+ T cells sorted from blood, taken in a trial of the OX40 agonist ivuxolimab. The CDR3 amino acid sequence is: CATSRDVRQGDGNTIYF. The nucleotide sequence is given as TGTGCCACCAGCAGAGATGTTCGGCAGGGCGATGGAAACACCATATATTTT.